Listed here are 21 T cell receptor beta chains from one sample, sequenced in a study of T-cell memory formation after mild COVID-19. TCRdb called the 5' RACE reads again in MiXCR, with one record for every CDR3 protein. The profile shows about 82,000 distinct CDR3 sequences, around 13% of them singletons. Specimen: PBMCs or a T cell subset sorted from them (not recorded which). The receptors shown here come from a man aged 18 to 30 who had mild COVID-19 (a few samples of this study predate the infection). Cell type and time point are not known.

This clonotype was detected a few times. V is TRBV7-6 and J is TRBJ1-1; 7 bases are shared with TRBD1. Germline assignment: CDR1 SGHVS and CDR2 FNYEAQ. The CDR3 spans 14 residues. The junction had 2 bases not matched to a gene; V was cut back by 0 bases and J by 4 bases. CDR3 coding DNA: TGTGCCAGCAGCTTAGCCCCAGGGGGCACTGAAGCTTTCTTT. Translation gives CASSLAPGGTEAFF.

The table lists this clonotype with a few counts. This chain's CDR3 is CASSPLWEDETQYF. DNA for the CDR3: TGTGCCAGCAGCCCCCTTTGGGAGGATGAGACCCAGTACTTC. The chain links TRBV4-2 to TRBJ2-5; possibly TRBD2 for D (6 bases). Germline V lookup: CDR1 LGHNA, CDR2 YNFKEQ. V was clipped by 4 bases and J by 5 bases, with 14 bases between them. This CDR3 is 14 amino acids long.

This clonotype was counted a few times. V gene TRBV6-5 combines with J gene TRBJ1-3, with unresolved D. The CDR3 runs to 13 residues. Germline CDR1 is MNHEY and CDR2 is SVGAGI. V was shortened by 7 bases and J by 3 bases, with 10 bases between the two germline ends. The CDR3 loop is CASIDGLGNTIYF. In DNA, the CDR3 is TGTGCCAGCATTGACGGACTTGGAAACACCATATATTTT.

V and J are TRBV7-9 and TRBJ1-1; 7 bases line up with TRBD1. The germline gives CDR1 SEHNR, CDR2 FQNEAQ (reference sequence). With 6 bases clipped from V and 1 base from J, the junction kept 8 bases outside the gene matches. This CDR3 spans 15 amino acids. The CDR3 region is CASSIVGQPNTEAFF. The DNA for the CDR3 is TGTGCCAGCAGTATAGTGGGACAGCCGAACACTGAAGCTTTCTTT.

Only a few counts were recorded for this clonotype. The gene calls are TRBV29-1 and TRBJ2-3; 7 nucleotides align to TRBD1. The CDR3 spans 14 residues. Trimming removed 3 bases from V and 4 bases from J; junction bases left unmatched: 7. Germline V gene sequence: CDR1 SQVTM, CDR2 ANQGSEA. CDR3 sequence: CSVDRGFGSDTQYF. Written as DNA, the CDR3 is TGCAGCGTTGACAGGGGGTTCGGGTCAGATACGCAGTATTTT.

The chain joins TRBV7-6 to TRBJ2-2, with D tentatively TRBD2 (6 bases). The CDR3 has 14 residues. The germline CDR1 and CDR2 sequences are SGHVS and FNYEAQ. V was cut by 5 bases and J by 6 bases, with 13 bases left in between. The CDR3 bases are TGTGCCAGCAGCCCCGGGACTTTCGCCGGGGAGCTGTTTTTT. Protein sequence: CASSPGTFAGELFF.

The chain joins TRBV6-5 to TRBJ2-3; TRBD2 aligns across 9 bases. The V gene end was trimmed by 2 bases and the J gene end by 2 bases; junction bases not matched to a gene: 2. Germline V gene sequence: CDR1 MNHEY, CDR2 SVGAGI. This CDR3 has 15 amino acids. The CDR3 region has the DNA TGTGCCAGCAGTTACGGCGGGGGGGTCACAGATACGCAGTATTTT. Translation: CASSYGGGVTDTQYF.

This sequence joins TRBV7-9 and TRBJ2-1; 9 bases line up with TRBD1. V dropped 1 base and J dropped 3; count of bases not matched to a gene: 1. Germline V lookup: CDR1 SEHNR, CDR2 FQNEAQ (reference sequence). The length of the CDR3 is 15 residues. CDR3: CASSLGTGDYNEQFF. In DNA form, the CDR3 reads TGTGCCAGCAGCTTAGGGACAGGGGACTACAATGAGCAGTTCTTC.

This clonotype was found a few times. CDR3 region: CASSPPRTGELFF. In nucleotides, the CDR3 is TGTGCCAGCAGCCCTCCGCGGACCGGGGAGCTGTTTTTT. The J gene is TRBJ2-2, the V gene TRBV9; D not resolved. Germline V gene data show CDR1 as SGDLS and CDR2 as YYNGEE. This CDR3 spans 13 amino acids. V was shortened by 4 bases and J by 5 bases, with 9 bases between the two germline ends.

This clonotype appeared a single time. V gene TRBV28 combines with J gene TRBJ2-4, with D perhaps TRBD1 or TRBD2 (5 bases each). The CDR3 runs to 15 residues. Trimming stripped 4 bases from V and 12 bases from J, with 22 bases between. Germline CDR1 is MDHEN and CDR2 is SYDVKM. The CDR3 here is CASSSTGTPPHNQYF. Written as DNA, the CDR3 is TGTGCCAGCAGTTCGACCGGGACGCCCCCCCATAATCAGTACTTC.

CDR3 in amino acids: CATATTTGDTQYF. The CDR3 DNA is TGTGCCACCGCGACGACGACGGGGGATACGCAGTATTTT. The chain has TRBV19 and TRBJ2-3; TRBD2 is a possible D gene (5 bases). Germline V gives CDR1 LNHDA, CDR2 SQIVND (reference sequence). The CDR3 is 13 amino acids. The V gene lost 10 bases and the J gene lost 6 bases, with 17 bases spanning the gap.

In this sample, this clonotype turned up a few times. The genes are TRBV9 and TRBJ2-3; D is possibly TRBD2 (6 bases). Germline V gives CDR1 SGDLS, CDR2 YYNGEE. This CDR3 is built from 15 residues. The V gene lost 0 bases and the J gene lost 2 bases, with 10 bases spanning the gap. The CDR3 sequence is CASSVEGTSTDTQYF. The CDR3 bases are TGTGCCAGCAGCGTAGAAGGGACTTCCACAGATACGCAGTATTTT.

The chain combines TRBV6-5 with TRBJ2-5, with D perhaps TRBD2 (6 bases). Trimming cost V 8 bases and J 1 base, with 11 bases left between them. Germline V gene lookup returns CDR1 MNHEY and CDR2 SVGAGI. This CDR3 comprises 13 residues. The CDR3 loop is CASPPGVQETQYF. For the CDR3, the DNA is TGTGCCAGCCCTCCGGGGGTCCAAGAGACCCAGTACTTC.

This clonotype was seen repeatedly, ten times or more. The rearrangement links TRBV5-1 to TRBJ1-5; 7 bases are a match to TRBD1. The CDR3 has 14 residues. The junction had 6 bases not matched to a gene; V was cut back by 4 bases and J by 5 bases. Germline CDR1 is SGHRS and CDR2 is YFSETQ. CDR3: CASSQWTGDQPQHF. The CDR3 bases are TGCGCCAGCAGCCAGTGGACAGGCGATCAGCCCCAGCATTTT.

The V call is TRBV24-1, the J call TRBJ1-4; D is undetermined. Germline V gene data show CDR1 as KGHDR and CDR2 as SFDVKD. CDR3 length: 17 residues. V was pared by 5 bases and J by 3 bases, with 18 bases between. CDR3 residues: CATSVPLNWKANEKLFF. The CDR3 coding sequence is TGTGCCACCAGTGTGCCTCTAAACTGGAAGGCTAATGAAAAACTGTTTTTT.

This clonotype has at least ten counts. The chain is built from TRBV7-9 and TRBJ2-1, with 11 positions matching TRBD2. J gave up 2 bases and V 5 bases, and 5 bases lay outside the gene matches. This CDR3 spans 16 amino acids. Germline CDR1 and CDR2: SEHNR and FQNEAQ (reference sequence). CDR3 sequence (DNA): TGTGCCAGCAGCCACCCGACTAGCGGGGCCTACAATGAGCAGTTCTTC. This encodes CASSHPTSGAYNEQFF.

This rearrangement joins TRBV6-5 to TRBJ1-1, with 10 bases aligning to TRBD1. The CDR3 sequence is 14 residues long. Germline CDR1 and CDR2: MNHEY and SVGAGI. Trimming took 6 bases from V and 3 from J; bases not matched to a gene: 4. The CDR3: CASRTGGFDTEAFF. The CDR3 DNA reads TGTGCCAGCAGGACAGGGGGCTTTGACACTGAAGCTTTCTTT.

In this sample, this clonotype turned up a few times. The chain is built from TRBV5-1 and TRBJ2-7, with D possibly being TRBD1 or TRBD2 (5 bases each). This CDR3 spans 15 amino acids. Germline V lookup: CDR1 SGHRS, CDR2 YFSETQ. The V end was cut by 0 bases, the J end by 6 bases, with 16 bases between. DNA of the CDR3: TGCGCCAGCAGCTTGGATTCTGGGGGTACCGCCGAGCAGTACTTC. Amino acid sequence: CASSLDSGGTAEQYF.

This clonotype occurred a few times. J is TRBJ2-2 and V is TRBV4-1; unclear D gene. CDR1 MGHRA and CDR2 YSYEKL come from the germline V gene. Trimming removed 1 base from V and 5 bases from J, with 8 bases in between. The CDR3 covers 14 residues. The CDR3 protein is CASSQGLGTGELFF. The CDR3 DNA reads TGCGCCAGCAGCCAAGGTTTGGGGACCGGGGAGCTGTTTTTT.

A few counts support this clonotype. The chain carries TRBV24-1 and TRBJ2-1; TRBD1 is a possible D gene (5 bases). V gave up 2 bases and J gave up 4 bases, with 14 bases separating them. CDR3 size: 16 residues. The germline CDR1 and CDR2 sequences are KGHDR and SFDVKD. The CDR3 DNA is TGTGCCACCAGTGATTCTACAGGATGGAATTACAATGAGCAGTTCTTC. Protein product: CATSDSTGWNYNEQFF.

This clonotype was counted only a few times. CDR3 loop: CASSLGTQLTDTQYF. In nucleotides, the CDR3 is TGCGCCAGCAGCTTGGGGACTCAACTCACAGATACGCAGTATTTT. The chain has TRBV5-1 and TRBJ2-3, with D perhaps TRBD2 (5 bases). Trimming took off 0 bases at V and 2 bases at J, with 10 bases between the two ends. The CDR3 totals 15 residues. Germline CDR1 and CDR2: SGHRS and YFSETQ.